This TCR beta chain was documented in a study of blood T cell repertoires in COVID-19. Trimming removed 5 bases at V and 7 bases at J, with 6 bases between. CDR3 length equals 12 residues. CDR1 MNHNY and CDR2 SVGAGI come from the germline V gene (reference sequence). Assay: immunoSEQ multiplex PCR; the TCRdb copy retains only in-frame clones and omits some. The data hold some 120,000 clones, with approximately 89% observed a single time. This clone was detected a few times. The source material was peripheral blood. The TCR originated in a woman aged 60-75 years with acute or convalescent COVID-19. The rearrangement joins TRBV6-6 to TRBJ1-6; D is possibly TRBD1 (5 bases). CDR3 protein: CASSPGNSPLHF. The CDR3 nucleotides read TGTGCCAGCAGTCCAGGGAATTCACCCCTCCACTTT.